A selection of T cell receptor beta chains follows, all from one sample in a study of Graves' ophthalmopathy and Graves' hyperthyroidism. In TCRdb, the multiplex PCR reads were re-called with MiXCR into one record per CDR3 protein. Among about half a million distinct CDR3 sequences listed, approximately 15% were seen once. The source material was blood. The receptors come from a woman aged 25 to 45 with Graves' ophthalmopathy. Both conserved end residues are part of each CDR3. D genes are given only for firm matches. Where a row states a size, it is once, few, many or the class of an expanded clone; other rows omit it.

j_gene: TRBJ1-2; abundance: many; v_gene: TRBV9; d_gene: .; CDR3nt: TGTGCCAGCAGCGTAGCGGGCTATGGCTACACCTTC; CDR3aa: CASSVAGYGYTF
j_gene: TRBJ2-7; abundance: many; v_gene: TRBV4-2; d_gene: .; CDR3nt: TGTGCCAGCAGCCAACCAACTGAATCCTACGAGCAGTACTTC; CDR3aa: CASSQPTESYEQYF
j_gene: TRBJ1-3; abundance: once; v_gene: TRBV7-2; d_gene: .; CDR3nt: TGTGCCAGCAGCCCAACTCGGGGGTTGAACACCATATATTTT; CDR3aa: CASSPTRGLNTIYF
j_gene: TRBJ1-1; abundance: few; v_gene: TRBV28; d_gene: .; CDR3nt: TGTGCCAGCGGAAGACTGGACACTGAAGCTTTCTTT; CDR3aa: CASGRLDTEAFF
j_gene: TRBJ2-7; abundance: few; v_gene: TRBV4-1; d_gene: .; CDR3nt: TGCGCCAGCAGCCAAGACCCAGCGGGACACTACGAGCAGTACTTC; CDR3aa: CASSQDPAGHYEQYF
j_gene: TRBJ2-5; abundance: few; v_gene: TRBV7-2; d_gene: .; CDR3nt: TGTGCCAGTAGCCCCGGGGAAAGGGAGACCCAGTACTTC; CDR3aa: CASSPGERETQYF
j_gene: TRBJ1-1; abundance: many; v_gene: TRBV6-5; d_gene: .; CDR3nt: TGTGCCAGCAGTTACTCGATCTTTAGTGACACTGAAGCTTTCTTT; CDR3aa: CASSYSIFSDTEAFF
j_gene: TRBJ2-4; abundance: .; v_gene: TRBV20-1; d_gene: TRBD1; CDR3nt: TGCAGTGCTAGAGATGGGGACAGGGTAGCCAAAAACATTCAGTACTTC; CDR3aa: CSARDGDRVAKNIQYF
j_gene: TRBJ1-1; abundance: many; v_gene: TRBV19; d_gene: .; CDR3nt: TGTGCCAGTACTGAGGGGAACACTGAAGCTTTCTTT; CDR3aa: CASTEGNTEAFF
j_gene: TRBJ2-2; abundance: many; v_gene: TRBV7-9; d_gene: .; CDR3nt: TGTGCCAGCCTATACGGGCCGGGCGGGGAGCTGTTTTTT; CDR3aa: CASLYGPGGELFF
j_gene: TRBJ1-1; abundance: .; v_gene: TRBV29-1; d_gene: TRBD1; CDR3nt: TGCAGCGCCCAGCGGCAGGGGGGGACTGAAGCTTTCTTT; CDR3aa: CSAQRQGGTEAFF
j_gene: TRBJ2-7; abundance: many; v_gene: TRBV30; d_gene: .; CDR3nt: TGTGCCTGGAGCCCCTTGGCGGGACACTCCTACGAGCAGTACTTC; CDR3aa: CAWSPLAGHSYEQYF
j_gene: TRBJ2-7; abundance: many; v_gene: TRBV30; d_gene: .; CDR3nt: TGTGCCTGGGATATAACGGGCTACGAGCAGTACTTC; CDR3aa: CAWDITGYEQYF
j_gene: TRBJ1-1; abundance: .; v_gene: TRBV12-3/TRBV12-4; d_gene: .; CDR3nt: TGTGCCAGCAGCCAGCGGACTGAAGCTTGCTTT; CDR3aa: CASSQRTEACF
j_gene: TRBJ2-5; abundance: few; v_gene: TRBV28; d_gene: .; CDR3nt: TGTGCCAGCAGTTTCGGGCAGGCTCCATCGTACCAAGAGACCCAGTACTTC; CDR3aa: CASSFGQAPSYQETQYF
j_gene: TRBJ2-7; abundance: many; v_gene: TRBV27; d_gene: .; CDR3nt: TGTGCCAGCAGTTTATCAAGGGCAAGGCCACAGTACTTC; CDR3aa: CASSLSRARPQYF
j_gene: TRBJ1-6; abundance: few; v_gene: TRBV5-1; d_gene: .; CDR3nt: TGCGCCAGCAGCTTGGGGCGCACGACAGGATTCCTAGGGTCACCCCTCCACTTT; CDR3aa: CASSLGRTTGFLGSPLHF
j_gene: TRBJ2-7; abundance: once; v_gene: TRBV20-1; d_gene: .; CDR3nt: TGCAGTGCTAGAAGACCGACTCCTATGCACGAGCAGTACTTC; CDR3aa: CSARRPTPMHEQYF
j_gene: TRBJ2-7; abundance: many; v_gene: TRBV19; d_gene: .; CDR3nt: TGTGCCAGTACAAGGGCACAGGGCTACGAGCAGTACTTC; CDR3aa: CASTRAQGYEQYF
j_gene: TRBJ2-7; abundance: many; v_gene: TRBV30; d_gene: .; CDR3nt: TGTGCCTGTGGGACTGACGAGCAGTACTTC; CDR3aa: CACGTDEQYF
j_gene: TRBJ2-7; abundance: .; v_gene: TRBV6-1; d_gene: TRBD1; CDR3nt: TGTGCCAGCAGTGATACAGGGGGCGCGTACGAGCAGTACTTC; CDR3aa: CASSDTGGAYEQYF
j_gene: TRBJ1-5; abundance: .; v_gene: TRBV6-2/TRBV6-3; d_gene: TRBD1; CDR3nt: TGTGCCAGCAGTTACTCGTCTCAGGGGGCCATCAATCAGCCCCAGCATTTT; CDR3aa: CASSYSSQGAINQPQHF
j_gene: TRBJ2-2; abundance: many; v_gene: TRBV2; d_gene: .; CDR3nt: TGTGCCAGCGACGCAGGGTCGGGGACCGGGGAGCTGTTTTTT; CDR3aa: CASDAGSGTGELFF
j_gene: TRBJ2-7; abundance: many; v_gene: TRBV28; d_gene: .; CDR3nt: TGTGCCAGCAGCCATAACGGACGGGACTTCTCCTACGAGCAGTACTTC; CDR3aa: CASSHNGRDFSYEQYF
j_gene: TRBJ2-7; abundance: .; v_gene: TRBV4-2; d_gene: TRBD1; CDR3nt: TGTGCCAGCAGCCCAACGCAGGGGGCCTACGAGCAGTACTTC; CDR3aa: CASSPTQGAYEQYF
j_gene: TRBJ1-2; abundance: many; v_gene: TRBV6-1; d_gene: .; CDR3nt: TGTGCCAGCACCGTAATAGACGGGGAAGGTGGCTACACCTTC; CDR3aa: CASTVIDGEGGYTF
j_gene: TRBJ1-5; abundance: many; v_gene: TRBV6-1; d_gene: TRBD1; CDR3nt: TGTGCCAGCAGTGGACAGGGGGTAATCCAAGGTCATCAGCCCCAGCATTTT; CDR3aa: CASSGQGVIQGHQPQHF
j_gene: TRBJ1-1; abundance: many; v_gene: TRBV6-5; d_gene: .; CDR3nt: TGTGCCAGCAGTTACTCAAGGACGACTGAAGCTTTCTTT; CDR3aa: CASSYSRTTEAFF
j_gene: TRBJ1-5; abundance: once; v_gene: TRBV19; d_gene: TRBD1; CDR3nt: TGTGCCAGTAGTATAACAGGGGGAGGGCCCCAGCATTTT; CDR3aa: CASSITGGGPQHF
j_gene: TRBJ2-7; abundance: few; v_gene: TRBV18; d_gene: TRBD2; CDR3nt: TGTGCCAGCTCACCACTAGCGGGAGTATCGGGCGAGCAGTACTTC; CDR3aa: CASSPLAGVSGEQYF
j_gene: TRBJ1-1; abundance: .; v_gene: TRBV28; d_gene: .; CDR3nt: TGTGCCAGCAGCCCCGACGCCTTTGAAGCTTTCTTT; CDR3aa: CASSPDAFEAFF
j_gene: TRBJ2-7; abundance: few; v_gene: TRBV13; d_gene: TRBD2; CDR3nt: TGTGCCACCACATCCCGACTAGCGGATTCCTACGAGCAGTACTTC; CDR3aa: CATTSRLADSYEQYF
j_gene: TRBJ1-3; abundance: many; v_gene: TRBV27; d_gene: .; CDR3nt: TGTGCCAGCAGTCCATCCCACAGGGGAAACACCATATATTTT; CDR3aa: CASSPSHRGNTIYF
j_gene: TRBJ2-7; abundance: many; v_gene: TRBV24-1; d_gene: TRBD1; CDR3nt: TGTGCCACCAGTGGCCCCTCCGGGACAGGGTTATACGAGCAGTACTTC; CDR3aa: CATSGPSGTGLYEQYF
j_gene: TRBJ1-2; abundance: many; v_gene: TRBV28; d_gene: .; CDR3nt: TGTGCCAGCAGTCGACCAGTCCTCGTCTTTAGCTACACCTTC; CDR3aa: CASSRPVLVFSYTF
j_gene: TRBJ1-5; abundance: .; v_gene: TRBV6-1; d_gene: TRBD1; CDR3nt: TGTGCCAGCAGCAGGACAGGGTCTAGCAATCAGCCCCAGCATTTT; CDR3aa: CASSRTGSSNQPQHF
j_gene: TRBJ2-5; abundance: many; v_gene: TRBV7-2; d_gene: TRBD2; CDR3nt: TGTGCCAGCAATCTAGCGGGAGGCGGTGAGACCCAGTACTTC; CDR3aa: CASNLAGGGETQYF
j_gene: TRBJ1-5; abundance: many; v_gene: TRBV13; d_gene: .; CDR3nt: TGTGCCAGCAGCTTAGGGGGGCAGGCGGACGATCAGCCCCAGCATTTT; CDR3aa: CASSLGGQADDQPQHF
j_gene: TRBJ2-2; abundance: .; v_gene: TRBV20-1; d_gene: .; CDR3nt: TGCAGTGCCCTAGGGGAACCGGGAGCGCGTAACGGGGAGCTGTTTTTT; CDR3aa: CSALGEPGARNGELFF
j_gene: TRBJ1-2; abundance: many; v_gene: TRBV5-1; d_gene: .; CDR3nt: TGCGCCAGCAGCTTGGATCAGGGAGGGTACTATGGCTACACCTTC; CDR3aa: CASSLDQGGYYGYTF
j_gene: TRBJ2-5; abundance: few; v_gene: TRBV9; d_gene: TRBD2; CDR3nt: TGTGCCAGCAGCGTGATTAGCGGGAGCGGTGAGACCCAGTACTTC; CDR3aa: CASSVISGSGETQYF
j_gene: TRBJ2-7; abundance: many; v_gene: TRBV28; d_gene: TRBD1; CDR3nt: TGTGCCAGCAGTTCAGACAGGGGACGGGTGCAGTACTTC; CDR3aa: CASSSDRGRVQYF
j_gene: TRBJ1-1; abundance: many; v_gene: TRBV2; d_gene: .; CDR3nt: TGTGCCAGCACCTTTGGTTTGAACACTGAAGCTTTCTTT; CDR3aa: CASTFGLNTEAFF
j_gene: TRBJ1-5; abundance: many; v_gene: TRBV6-2/TRBV6-3; d_gene: TRBD1; CDR3nt: TGTGCCAGCAGTTACTGGACAGGGAATGGTCAGCCCCAGCATTTT; CDR3aa: CASSYWTGNGQPQHF
j_gene: TRBJ1-5; abundance: many; v_gene: TRBV24-1; d_gene: .; CDR3nt: TGTGCCACCACCACCGGTCTTAGAGAGCCCCAGCATTTT; CDR3aa: CATTTGLREPQHF
j_gene: TRBJ1-1; abundance: many; v_gene: TRBV4-1; d_gene: .; CDR3nt: TGCGCCAGCAGCCAAGAAGAGGTTACGGGGATCACTGAAGCTTTCTTT; CDR3aa: CASSQEEVTGITEAFF
j_gene: TRBJ2-7; abundance: many; v_gene: TRBV6-1; d_gene: .; CDR3nt: TGTGCCAGCAGCAGAGACGGACCCCTTGACGAGCAGTACTTC; CDR3aa: CASSRDGPLDEQYF
j_gene: TRBJ2-7; abundance: many; v_gene: TRBV5-6; d_gene: .; CDR3nt: TGTGCCAGCAGCTGGGGCGGGGTCAACTCCTACGAGCAGTACTTC; CDR3aa: CASSWGGVNSYEQYF
j_gene: TRBJ2-7; abundance: many; v_gene: TRBV20-1; d_gene: .; CDR3nt: TGCAGTGCTAGAGAGGGTTACGACGAGCAGTACTTC; CDR3aa: CSAREGYDEQYF
j_gene: TRBJ1-3; abundance: few; v_gene: TRBV11-2; d_gene: .; CDR3nt: TGTGCCAGCAGCTTTACGAGACCGATCTCTGGAAACACTATATATTTT; CDR3aa: CASSFTRPISGNTIYF
j_gene: TRBJ1-3; abundance: many; v_gene: TRBV12-3/TRBV12-4; d_gene: TRBD1; CDR3nt: TGTGCCAGCAGGCGGACAGGAGAGAAGACTGGAAACACCATATATTTT; CDR3aa: CASRRTGEKTGNTIYF
j_gene: TRBJ1-1; abundance: .; v_gene: TRBV30; d_gene: .; CDR3nt: TGTGCCTGGATACCAGGGGTAGGGGGTGAAGCTTTCTTT; CDR3aa: CAWIPGVGGEAFF